This T cell receptor beta chain was found in a study of cytomegalovirus exposure and HLA in healthy donors. General study results and limits: For presence/absence analyses, sequencing depth was assumed to be roughly uniform across donors. Later analysis identified several of the most significant clusters that appeared linked to common viral pathogens. What a later analysis reportedly showed was that an Asian-associated ancestry cluster had fewer N-insertions than the roughly 700-donor mean.

The PCR employed 60 Vbeta primers together with 13 Jbeta primers. The table came from immunoSEQ multiplex PCR; TCRdb's copy has only in-frame clones and leaves some out. The data show some 140,000 clones, around 83% seen once. The CDR3 sequence is 14 residues long. Germline assignment: CDR1 MNHEY and CDR2 SVGAGI. J lost 2 bases, V lost 5 bases, and 2 bases had no gene match. This clone was observed once. What it binds is not known. This TCR was recovered from a male donor in good health and CMV-seropositive. The genes are TRBV6-5 and TRBJ1-5, with 8 bases lining up with TRBD1. Material for sequencing was PBMCs. The CDR3 is CASSPDRGNQPQHF. The CDR3 DNA reads TGTGCCAGCAGTCCGGACAGGGGCAATCAGCCCCAGCATTTT.